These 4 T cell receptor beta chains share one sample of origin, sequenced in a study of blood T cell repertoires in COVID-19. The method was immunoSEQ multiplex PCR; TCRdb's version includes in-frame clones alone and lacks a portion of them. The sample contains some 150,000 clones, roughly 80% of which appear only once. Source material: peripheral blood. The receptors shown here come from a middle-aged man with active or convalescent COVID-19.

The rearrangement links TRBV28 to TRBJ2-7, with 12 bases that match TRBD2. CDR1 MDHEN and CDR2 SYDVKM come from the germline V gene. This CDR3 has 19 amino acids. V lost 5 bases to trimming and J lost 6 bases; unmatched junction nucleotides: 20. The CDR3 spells CASSTQGASLAGGPGEQYF. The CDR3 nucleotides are TGTGCCAGCAGTACACAGGGGGCTTCGCTAGCGGGAGGGCCGGGCGAGCAGTACTTC.

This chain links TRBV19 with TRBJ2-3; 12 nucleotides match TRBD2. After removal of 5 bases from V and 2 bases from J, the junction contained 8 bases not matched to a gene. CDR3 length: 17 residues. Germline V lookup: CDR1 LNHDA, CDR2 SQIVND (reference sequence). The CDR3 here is CASSSWTSGIDTDTQYF. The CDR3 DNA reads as TGTGCCAGTAGTTCGTGGACTAGCGGGATTGACACAGATACGCAGTATTTT.

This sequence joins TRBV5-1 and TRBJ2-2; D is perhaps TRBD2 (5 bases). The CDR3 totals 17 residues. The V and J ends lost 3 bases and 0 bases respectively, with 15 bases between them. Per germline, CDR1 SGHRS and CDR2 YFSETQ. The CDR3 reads CASSSQPWGANTGELFF. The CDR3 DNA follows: TGCGCCAGCAGCTCCCAGCCCTGGGGAGCGAACACCGGGGAGCTGTTTTTT.

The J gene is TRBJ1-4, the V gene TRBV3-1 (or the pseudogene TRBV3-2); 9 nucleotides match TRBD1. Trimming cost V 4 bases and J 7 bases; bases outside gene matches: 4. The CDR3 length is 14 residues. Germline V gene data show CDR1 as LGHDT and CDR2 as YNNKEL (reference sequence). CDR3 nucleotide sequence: TGTGCCAGCAGCCCCACAGGGGGCGGTGAAAAACTGTTTTTT. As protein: CASSPTGGGEKLFF.